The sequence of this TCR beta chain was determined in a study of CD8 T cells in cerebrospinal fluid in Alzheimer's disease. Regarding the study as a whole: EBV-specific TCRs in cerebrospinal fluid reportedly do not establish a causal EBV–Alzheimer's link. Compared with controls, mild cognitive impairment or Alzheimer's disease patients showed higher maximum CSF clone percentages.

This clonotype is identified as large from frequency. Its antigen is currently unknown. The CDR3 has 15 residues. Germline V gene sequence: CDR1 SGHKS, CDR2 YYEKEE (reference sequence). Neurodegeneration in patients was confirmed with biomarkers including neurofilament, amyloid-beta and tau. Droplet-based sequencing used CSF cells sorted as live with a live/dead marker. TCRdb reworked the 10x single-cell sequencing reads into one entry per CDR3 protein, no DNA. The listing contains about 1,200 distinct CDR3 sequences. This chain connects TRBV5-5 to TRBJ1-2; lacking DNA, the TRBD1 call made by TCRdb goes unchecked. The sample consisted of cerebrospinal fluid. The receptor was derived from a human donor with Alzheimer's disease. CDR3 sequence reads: CASKTGAKNGYGYTF. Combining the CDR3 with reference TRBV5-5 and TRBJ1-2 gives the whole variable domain DAGVTQSPTHLIKTRGQQVTLRCSPISGHKSVSWYQQVLGQGPQFIFQYYEKEERGRGNFPDRFSARQFPNYSSELNVNALLLGDSALYLCASKTGAKNGYGYTFGSGTRLTVV.